A selection of T cell receptor beta chains follows, all from one sample in a study of identical twins. TCRdb reprocessed the 5' RACE reads via MiXCR and lists one record per CDR3 protein. The data hold 260,000 or so distinct CDR3 sequences, with 6% to 8.5% observed a single time. This same sample was also taken into another study, of yellow fever vaccine responses in identical twins.

The sequencing input was CD8+ T cells sorted from blood. All receptors come from a woman under 30 in good health. CDR3s include the opening cysteine and the closing phenylalanine or tryptophan. The order of the fields is V gene, clone size, D gene, J gene, CDR3 protein. A D gene is named only where the DNA matches it firmly. Expanded clones are given a class, and other clones once, few, many or no size at all.

TRBV12-3/TRBV12-4	many	TRBD2	TRBJ2-1	CASSLEGLAGYNEQFF
TRBV2	.	.	TRBJ2-7	CASSDISGDEQYF
TRBV12-5	few	.	TRBJ2-5	CASGPSAGPRTSGETQYF
TRBV28	few	.	TRBJ1-1	CASSLSQGVTEAFF
TRBV7-2	many	.	TRBJ2-5	CASSESGGFIKETQYF
TRBV24-1	.	TRBD1	TRBJ2-5	CATSDLTGVSETQYF
TRBV7-9	.	.	TRBJ2-2	CATSLGSYDTGELFF
TRBV9	few	.	TRBJ1-1	CASSPAGLTEAFF
TRBV4-1	many	.	TRBJ2-1	CASSQMGANSYNEQFF
TRBV28	few	.	TRBJ2-3	CASYDGSGDTQYF
TRBV5-5	many	.	TRBJ1-2	CASSFYGGNYGYTF
TRBV4-1	few	TRBD1	TRBJ1-2	CASSQDRWGDSLYGYTF
TRBV28	many	.	TRBJ2-1	CASSFGLAYNEQFF
TRBV2	many	.	TRBJ2-1	CATTKEGSYNEQFF
TRBV28	many	.	TRBJ2-1	CASTVGRTSNEQFF
TRBV29-1	many	TRBD1	TRBJ2-1	CSVEFGQGWSYNEQFF
TRBV2	many	.	TRBJ2-7	CASSGGDYEQYF
TRBV13	.	TRBD1	TRBJ1-2	CASSYTGGDYGYTF
TRBV12-3/TRBV12-4	many	TRBD2	TRBJ2-3	CASSKTSGGTDTQYF
TRBV29-1	.	TRBD2	TRBJ2-3	CSADSGISTDTQYF
TRBV12-3/TRBV12-4	many	.	TRBJ2-7	CASSLGLHSYEQYF
TRBV4-2	.	TRBD1	TRBJ1-1	CASSKGTGVVGTEAFF
TRBV12-3/TRBV12-4	many	TRBD2	TRBJ2-2	CASSYPHGRDTGELFF
TRBV7-6	few	.	TRBJ2-2	CASSEISLADTGELFF
TRBV25-1	many	TRBD2	TRBJ2-3	CASSTSGAWGDTQYF
TRBV28	many	TRBD2	TRBJ2-1	CASSLLADYNEQFF
TRBV15	many	.	TRBJ2-2	CATSSANTGELFF
TRBV9	few	.	TRBJ2-3	CASSPEVAVGTDTQYF
TRBV7-3	.	TRBD2	TRBJ2-1	CASRLAGENEQFF
TRBV12-3/TRBV12-4	many	.	TRBJ2-1	CASNPTGWDEQFF
TRBV20-1	many	.	TRBJ2-1	CSARDLQGNNEQFF
TRBV29-1	many	.	TRBJ1-2	CSVEPGHNYGYTF
TRBV13	medium-sized	TRBD2	TRBJ2-3	CASSLRDPSGSTDTQYF
TRBV27	.	.	TRBJ2-7	CASSFASGVREQYF
TRBV11-3	.	TRBD1	TRBJ2-5	CASSVGTADKTQYF
TRBV4-1	few	.	TRBJ2-1	CASNQRLGEEQFF
TRBV28	many	TRBD1	TRBJ2-5	CASNSGQGARETQYF
TRBV4-1	few	.	TRBJ2-2	CASSLPKGGNTGELFF
TRBV3-1	few	.	TRBJ1-1	CASSQGGRDTEAFF
TRBV5-5	few	TRBD2	TRBJ2-7	CASSLGGRAWYSYEQYF
TRBV28	many	TRBD1	TRBJ2-3	CASRPERGQGPDTQYF
TRBV5-1	many	TRBD1	TRBJ1-6	CASSAPETGGAGSPLHF
TRBV19	.	.	TRBJ1-2	CASSVRRDYGYTF
TRBV12-5	many	.	TRBJ2-7	CASTRGYEQYF
TRBV12-3/TRBV12-4	.	TRBD1	TRBJ2-1	CASSLLLGQGFYNEQFF
TRBV25-1	.	TRBD1	TRBJ2-3	CASSAWDRDPDTQYF
TRBV20-1	many	TRBD1	TRBJ2-3	CSARDRDRGPSTDTQYF
TRBV6-1	many	.	TRBJ1-2	CASSELWPVRLERGYTF
TRBV12-3/TRBV12-4	few	.	TRBJ2-5	CASSHAPETQYF
TRBV7-9	many	.	TRBJ2-6	CASSLPGANVLTF
TRBV28	few	TRBD2	TRBJ2-5	CASSLFSGAAQETQYF
TRBV11-2	few	TRBD2	TRBJ2-1	CASSWVSGDTYNEQFF
TRBV2	few	.	TRBJ2-1	CASRGGIGQGTYNEQFF
TRBV6-1	many	.	TRBJ2-2	CASRTGHTGELFF
TRBV12-3/TRBV12-4	many	.	TRBJ2-3	CASTSVASSPDTQYF
TRBV9	many	TRBD2	TRBJ2-1	CASSNPRGGTSGSSYNEQFF
TRBV6-1	many	.	TRBJ2-5	CASSTGETYQETQYF
TRBV10-2	.	.	TRBJ2-6	CASTPQGTYSGANVLTF
TRBV12-3/TRBV12-4	many	.	TRBJ2-2	CASSSHRDTGELFF